The sequence of this TCR beta chain was determined in a study of shared clonotypes between healthy human individuals. Clones were read by immunoSEQ multiplex PCR, and TCRdb kept only the in-frame ones, dropping some. This sample yields about 2.4 million clones, of which over 85% are seen a single time; about 0.38% belongs to the top ten. This CDR3 has 13 residues. The V end lost 5 bases, the J end lost 7 bases, and 14 bases lay between the germline ends. Germline V lookup: CDR1 MNHEY, CDR2 SVGAGI. The sequence was obtained from a man between 18 and 35 years old in good health. Some clones in this sample may be carry-over from other donors' samples. The sample was naive CD4+ T cells from PBMCs. Subset reported: CD45RA+ positively selected. The V gene is TRBV6-5, the J gene TRBJ1-1, with D maybe TRBD1 (6 bases). CDR3 loop: CASSQPGQNEAFF. The CDR3 region has the DNA TGTGCCAGCAGTCAACCAGGACAGAATGAAGCTTTCTTT.